This TCR beta chain was captured by sequencing in a study of blood T cell repertoires in COVID-19. Source study methods: By means of reference gene primer amplification, nucleated cell counts were estimated. Sequencing used immunoSEQ multiplex PCR; TCRdb keeps in-frame clones, though not all of them. Clone size and V and J calls were adopted from that table, with D and trimming inferred from the DNA. This table has about 130,000 clones, about 85% appearing once. CDR1 and CDR2 from the germline V gene are SGHRS and YFSETQ. This CDR3 comprises 15 residues. V shed 2 bases and J 6 bases; nucleotides not matched to a gene: 5.

This TCR derives from a woman aged 70-85 years with COVID-19, enrolled during active disease. The sequenced material came from peripheral blood. This chain connects TRBV5-1 to TRBJ1-2, with TRBD1 matching over 12 bases. CDR3 loop: CASSFTGTGGDGYTF. As DNA, the CDR3 is TGCGCCAGCAGCTTTACCGGGACAGGGGGCGATGGCTACACCTTC.